Each of the 26 T cell receptor beta chains below was sequenced from the same sample in a study of T-cell reconstitution after alpha-beta-depleted transplantation in children. Library preparation (for TCRbeta) was performed with unique molecular identifiers. One entry per CDR3 protein results from TCRdb running MiXCR on the PCR reads. The sample consists of fewer than 350,000 distinct CDR3 sequences, roughly a tenth of them appearing once. The source was PBMCs, collected before TCRalphabeta/CD19-depleted stem cell transplant. The origin of the receptors is a boy in the first two years of life with acute myeloid leukemia, due to receive a stem cell transplant.

This clonotype was counted a few times. The rearrangement joins TRBV6-2 or TRBV6-3 to TRBJ2-3; D is ambiguous. Germline CDR1 reads MNHEY; CDR2 reads SVGEGT. The ends were cut back, 0 bases at V and 3 bases at J, with 4 bases in the middle. The CDR3 covers 13 residues. The CDR3 loop reads CASSYSETDTQYF. For the CDR3, the DNA is TGTGCCAGCAGTTACTCGGAGACAGATACGCAGTATTTT.

Of note for this clonotype: A single base separates this from a much larger clone, so it may be a read error. This sequence joins TRBV29-1 and TRBJ2-5; no reliable D call. This CDR3 comprises 10 residues. Germline CDR1 reads SQVTM; CDR2 reads ANQGSEA. The CDR3 region has the DNA TGCGGCGCTAGGATCGAGACCCAGTACTTC. The encoded protein is CGARIETQYF. The entire variable domain, with the rest obtained from reference TRBV29-1 and TRBJ2-5, is as follows: SAVISQKPSRDICQRGTSLTIQCQVDSQVTMMFWYRQQPGQSLTLIATANQGSEATYESGFVIDKFPISRPNLTFSTLTVSNMSPEDSSIYLCGARIETQYFGPGTRLLVL.

This clonotype was counted between two and nine times. A read error may be the cause here, since a much bigger clone is one base away. This chain's CDR3 is CASSQTSGYEQYF. The DNA of the CDR3 is TGTGCCAGCAGCCAGACTAGCGGATACGAGCAGTACTTC. J is TRBJ2-7 and V is TRBV7-9, with 9 bases lining up with TRBD2. The V gene's germline CDR1 is SEHNR and CDR2 FQNEAQ (reference sequence). CDR3 length equals 13 residues. With V trimmed by 5 bases and J by 4 bases, 3 bases remained unmatched.

In the case of this clonotype: Being one base from a much bigger clone, this may be a read error. The V gene is TRBV28, the J gene TRBJ2-5, with 11 bases identical to TRBD2. CDR3 length: 14 residues. Germline CDR1 and CDR2: MDHEN and SYDVKM. The CDR3 region is CASSPGTSGENQYF. The CDR3, as DNA: TGTGCCAGCAGTCCCGGGACTAGCGGCGAGAACCAGTACTTC.

V usage is TRBV12-2 and J usage is TRBJ2-1; the D call in the table, TRBD1, was not verified against the DNA. TRBV12-2 is a listed pseudogene. This CDR3 has 15 amino acids. CDR3 region: CASRCTGGLYNEQFF. CDR3 DNA sequence: TGTGCAAGTCGCTGTACAGGGGGCCTCTACAATGAGCAGTTCTTC.

A word on this clonotype: A much larger clone differs by one base, so this may be a read error. The chain has TRBV7-9 and TRBJ1-1; no firm D call. Germline values: CDR1 SEHNR, CDR2 FQNEAQ (reference sequence). V was pared by 3 bases and J by 4 bases, with 12 bases between. This CDR3 contains 14 residues. The CDR3 region is CASSFVHTFTEAFF. CDR3 nucleotide sequence: TGTGCCAGCAGCTTCGTACATACCTTCACTGAAGCTTTCTTT.

This clonotype was recorded at least ten times. The rearrangement joins TRBV6-2 or TRBV6-3 to TRBJ2-1, with 7 nucleotides matching TRBD1. Per germline, CDR1 MNHEY and CDR2 SVGEGT. The length of the CDR3 is 17 residues. The CDR3 region has the DNA TGTACCACTTCCGGTACAGGGGCCCCGAGCTCCTACAATGAGCAGTTCTTC. This gives the protein CTTSGTGAPSSYNEQFF.

In its sample, this clonotype was seen many times. This chain uses TRBV18 with TRBJ1-1; 9 nucleotides align to TRBD1. Looked up from germline, CDR1 is KGHSH and CDR2 is LQKENI. This CDR3 is 14 amino acids long. The ends lost 3 bases at V and 4 bases at J; junction bases unmatched: 3. The CDR3 here is CASSPDRGGTEAFF. CDR3 coding DNA: TGTGCCAGCTCACCGGACAGGGGTGGCACTGAAGCTTTCTTT.

The table lists this clonotype with a few counts. This rearrangement joins TRBV12-3 or TRBV12-4 to TRBJ2-1, with D tentatively TRBD1 or TRBD2 (5 bases each). CDR3 length equals 12 residues. With 1 base removed from V and 9 bases from J, the gap between germline ends came to 7 bases. CDR3 coding DNA: TGTGCCAGCAGTTTAGGGGACGGTGAGCAGTTCTTC. This encodes CASSLGDGEQFF.

The V call is TRBV30, the J call TRBJ2-3, with 12 bases that match TRBD1. Germline assignment: CDR1 GTSNPN and CDR2 SVGIG (reference sequence). V was clipped by 7 bases and J by 7 bases; unmatched bases: 9. The CDR3 is made up of 14 amino acids. The chain's CDR3 is CASKGQGASHTQYF. The DNA for the CDR3 is TGTGCCTCGAAGGGACAGGGGGCATCTCATACGCAGTATTTT.

The rearrangement links TRBV20-1 to TRBJ2-6; 7 bases line up with TRBD1. The CDR3 covers 18 residues. V shed 1 base and J 3 bases; nucleotides not matched to a gene: 12. Germline-derived CDR1 and CDR2 are DFQATT and SNEGSKA (reference sequence). The CDR3 sequence: CSARGPRGRADGANVLTF. The CDR3 DNA is TGCAGTGCTAGAGGCCCCAGGGGGAGAGCAGATGGGGCCAACGTCCTGACTTTC.

This clonotype was counted many times. The chain is built from TRBV27 and TRBJ2-7, with D perhaps given as TRBD1 or TRBD2 (5 bases each). V lost 6 bases and J 3 bases, leaving 21 bases between the germline ends. This CDR3 has 16 residues. Germline-derived CDR1 and CDR2 are MNHEY and SMNVEV (reference sequence). The CDR3 bases are TGTGCCAGCAGATCCACTTCCGGGACCCGCGTCTACGAGCAGTACTTC. Protein: CASRSTSGTRVYEQYF.

This clonotype is deemed medium-sized. The CDR3 region is CASSLSGRNTGELFF. As DNA, the CDR3 is TGTGCCAGCAGTCTTAGCGGGAGGAACACCGGGGAGCTGTTTTTT. The rearrangement links TRBV12-3 or TRBV12-4 to TRBJ2-2; 9 positions match TRBD2. J gave up 1 base and V 5 bases, and 2 bases lay outside the gene matches. The CDR3 runs 15 residues.

This clonotype was counted many times. This chain links TRBV28 with TRBJ1-5; no reliable D call. Germline CDR1 is MDHEN and CDR2 is SYDVKM. Trimming stripped 6 bases from V and 3 bases from J, with 15 bases between. The CDR3 runs 15 residues. The CDR3 loop is CASSLPQLINQPQHF. CDR3 nucleotides: TGTGCCAGCAGCCTTCCACAGCTGATCAATCAGCCCCAGCATTTT.

This clonotype has ten or more counts. The rearrangement joins TRBV5-6 to TRBJ1-6; a weak D match, TRBD1 (5 bases). CDR1 and CDR2 (germline): SGHDT, YYEEEE. The CDR3 extends over 14 amino acids. V lost 0 bases and J lost 14, with 15 bases in between. CDR3 bases: TGTGCCAGCAGCTTGGTGGGGACCGCTCGAACCCTCCACTTT. Encoded protein: CASSLVGTARTLHF.

At least ten counts were recorded for this clonotype. This rearrangement joins TRBV29-1 to TRBJ1-3; unclear D gene. The CDR3 contains 11 residues. Germline lookup yields CDR1 SQVTM and CDR2 ANQGSEA. Trimming pared 4 bases from V and 7 bases from J, leaving 8 bases between. CDR3 amino acids: CSVGGPNTIYF. In DNA form, the CDR3 reads TGCAGCGTTGGTGGTCCCAACACCATATATTTT.

This clonotype was detected ten times or more. The V gene is TRBV7-9, the J gene TRBJ2-1; no firm D call. This CDR3 comprises 11 residues. Germline lookup yields CDR1 SEHNR and CDR2 FQNEAQ (reference sequence). Between the trimmed V and J ends, which lost 1 base and 10 bases, there was a span of 5 bases. The CDR3, as DNA: TGTGCCAGCAGCTTAGAAGAAGAGCAGTTCTTC. Translation gives CASSLEEEQFF.

This clonotype appeared many times. The V gene is TRBV15, the J gene TRBJ2-7, with D perhaps assigned TRBD1 or TRBD2 (5 bases each). Trimming pared 4 bases from V and 5 bases from J, leaving 12 bases between. Germline assignment: CDR1 LNHNV and CDR2 YYDKDF (reference sequence). This CDR3 is built from 13 residues. The chain's CDR3 is CATSIKRGDEQYF. The CDR3 DNA reads TGTGCCACCAGCATAAAACGAGGGGACGAGCAGTACTTC.

In its sample, this clonotype was seen many times. The CDR3 sequence is CASKPLAGVPNEQFF. The DNA of the CDR3 is TGTGCCAGCAAACCACTAGCGGGGGTTCCTAATGAGCAGTTCTTC. The chain employs TRBV12-3 or TRBV12-4 and TRBJ2-1; 11 bases match TRBD2. The CDR3 length is 15 residues. V lost 7 bases to trimming and J lost 7 bases; unmatched junction nucleotides: 9.

Regarding this clonotype: This may be a read error, as it is one base from a much larger clone. The chain has TRBV27 and TRBJ1-2, with 8 bases fitting TRBD1. V dropped 8 bases and J dropped 5; count of bases not matched to a gene: 10. This CDR3 is built from 14 residues. In germline, CDR1 is MNHEY, CDR2 SMNVEV (reference sequence). The CDR3 DNA follows: TGTGCCAGCGGGCGGGCAGGGGGCGCGTATGGCTACACCTTC. The encoded protein is CASGRAGGAYGYTF.

This clonotype was detected many times. The chain recombines TRBV3-1 with TRBJ2-1; a possible D gene is TRBD2 (6 bases). Per germline, CDR1 LGHDT and CDR2 YNNKEL (reference sequence). Deletions cut 4 bases from V and 10 bases from J, with 23 bases between. CDR3 length: 16 amino acids. CDR3 coding DNA: TGTGCCAGCAGCCCCCTCCGGGAGAGACCTAATGAAGAGCAGTTCTTC. This translates into CASSPLRERPNEEQFF.

This clonotype was observed at least ten times. V and J are TRBV12-3 or TRBV12-4 and TRBJ1-2, with unresolved D. The CDR3 is made up of 13 amino acids. The germline V and J ends were trimmed by 5 bases and 4 bases, with 11 bases remaining between them. The CDR3 protein is CASSPDGPYGYTF. Here the CDR3 DNA reads TGTGCCAGCAGTCCCGACGGCCCCTATGGCTACACCTTC.

In this sample, this clonotype turned up many times. The chain combines TRBV11-2 with TRBJ1-1; no clear D gene. Trimming removed 10 bases from V and 2 bases from J, with 2 bases in between. CDR1 and CDR2 from the germline V gene are SGHAT and FQNNGV. The CDR3 covers 9 residues. The CDR3 loop is CATNTEAFF. CDR3 coding DNA: TGTGCCACCAACACTGAAGCTTTCTTT.

The V and J genes are TRBV12-3 or TRBV12-4 and TRBJ2-3; weak D call: TRBD1 (6 bases). The CDR3 is made up of 12 amino acids. Trimming stripped 7 bases from V and 7 bases from J, with 12 bases between. CDR3 DNA: TGTGCCAGCACTAACCAGGGGAATACGCAGTATTTT. This encodes CASTNQGNTQYF.

In this sample, this clonotype turned up many times. V is TRBV11-2 and J is TRBJ2-7; D is unclear. Germline V gives CDR1 SGHAT, CDR2 FQNNGV. The CDR3 consists of 14 residues. Trimming removed 4 bases from V and 2 bases from J, with 12 bases in between. CDR3 loop: CASSSVGGTYEQYF. The CDR3, as DNA: TGTGCCAGCAGCTCCGTTGGCGGAACCTACGAGCAGTACTTC.

There are many counts of this clonotype. The chain couples TRBV7-6 to TRBJ2-7; D is undetermined. Per germline, CDR1 SGHVS and CDR2 FNYEAQ. This CDR3 comprises 13 residues. The V end lost 0 bases, the J end lost 4 bases, and 7 bases lay between the germline ends. The CDR3 here is CASSLAQVYEQYF. The CDR3 DNA reads TGTGCCAGCAGCTTAGCGCAGGTATACGAGCAGTACTTC.